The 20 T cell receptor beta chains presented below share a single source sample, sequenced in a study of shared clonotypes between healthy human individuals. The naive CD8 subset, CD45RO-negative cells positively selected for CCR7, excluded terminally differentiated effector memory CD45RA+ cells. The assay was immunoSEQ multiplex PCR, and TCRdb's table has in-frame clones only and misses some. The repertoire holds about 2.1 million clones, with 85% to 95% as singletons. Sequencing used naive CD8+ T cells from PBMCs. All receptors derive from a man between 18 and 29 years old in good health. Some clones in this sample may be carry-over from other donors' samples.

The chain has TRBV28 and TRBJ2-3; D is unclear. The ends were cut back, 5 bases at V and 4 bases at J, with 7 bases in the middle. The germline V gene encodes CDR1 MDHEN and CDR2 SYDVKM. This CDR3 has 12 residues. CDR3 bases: TGTGCCAGCAGTCCCCTATCAGATACGCAGTATTTT. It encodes CASSPLSDTQYF. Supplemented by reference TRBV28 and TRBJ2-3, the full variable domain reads DVKVTQSSRYLVKRTGEKVFLECVQDMDHENMFWYRQDPGLGLRLIYFSYDVKMKEKGDIPEGYSVSREKKERFSLILESASTNQTSMYLCASSPLSDTQYFGPGTRLTVL.

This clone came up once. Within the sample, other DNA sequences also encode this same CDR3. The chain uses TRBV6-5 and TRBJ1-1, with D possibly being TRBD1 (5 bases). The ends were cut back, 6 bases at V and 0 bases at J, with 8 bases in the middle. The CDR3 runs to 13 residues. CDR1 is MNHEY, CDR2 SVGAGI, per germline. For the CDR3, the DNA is TGTGCCAGCAGGCAGGGCCTGAACACTGAAGCTTTCTTT. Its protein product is CASRQGLNTEAFF.

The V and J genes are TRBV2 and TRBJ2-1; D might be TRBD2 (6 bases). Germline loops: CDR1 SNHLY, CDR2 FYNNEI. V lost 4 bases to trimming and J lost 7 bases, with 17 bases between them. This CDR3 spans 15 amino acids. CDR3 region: CASSVSSERVNEQFF. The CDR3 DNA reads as TGTGCCAGCAGTGTATCTAGCGAACGAGTTAATGAGCAGTTCTTC.

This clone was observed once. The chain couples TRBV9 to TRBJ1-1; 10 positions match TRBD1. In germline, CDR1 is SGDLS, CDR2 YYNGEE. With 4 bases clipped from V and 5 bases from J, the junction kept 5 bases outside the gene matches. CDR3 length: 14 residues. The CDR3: CASSTSDRGTEAFF. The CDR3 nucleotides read TGTGCCAGCAGCACCTCGGACAGGGGGACTGAAGCTTTCTTT.

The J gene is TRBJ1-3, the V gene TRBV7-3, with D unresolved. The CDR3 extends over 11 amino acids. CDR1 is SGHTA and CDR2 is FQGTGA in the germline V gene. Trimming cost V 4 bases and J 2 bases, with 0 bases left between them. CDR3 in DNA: TGTGCCAGCAGCTCTGGAAACACCATATATTTT. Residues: CASSSGNTIYF.

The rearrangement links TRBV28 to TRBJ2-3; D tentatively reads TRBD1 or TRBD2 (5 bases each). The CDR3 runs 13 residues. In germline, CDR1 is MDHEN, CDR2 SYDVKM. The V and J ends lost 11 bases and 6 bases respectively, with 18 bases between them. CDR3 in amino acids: CAACGGLTDTQYF. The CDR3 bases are TGTGCCGCATGTGGGGGTTTAACTGATACGCAGTATTTT.

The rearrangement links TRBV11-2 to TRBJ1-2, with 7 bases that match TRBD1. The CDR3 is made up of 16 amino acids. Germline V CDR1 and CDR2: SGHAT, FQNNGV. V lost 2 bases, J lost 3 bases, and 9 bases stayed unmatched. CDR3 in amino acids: CASSLSPGGTDYGYTF. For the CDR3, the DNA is TGTGCCAGCAGCTTATCCCCCGGTGGGACAGACTATGGCTACACCTTC.

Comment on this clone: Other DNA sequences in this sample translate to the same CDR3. The CDR3 DNA follows: TGTGCCAGCAGTGAGAAGGGGGCCTACGAGCAGTACTTC. Its translation is CASSEKGAYEQYF. V and J are TRBV6-1 and TRBJ2-7; possibly TRBD1 for D (6 bases). V was clipped by 3 bases and J by 2 bases, with 8 bases between them. The CDR3 loop spans 13 amino acids. Germline CDR1 and CDR2: MNHNS and SASEGT.

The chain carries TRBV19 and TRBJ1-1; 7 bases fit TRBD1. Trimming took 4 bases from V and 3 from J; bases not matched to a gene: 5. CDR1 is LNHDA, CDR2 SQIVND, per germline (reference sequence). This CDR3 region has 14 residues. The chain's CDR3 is CASSKQGIYTEAFF. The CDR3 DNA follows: TGTGCCAGTAGTAAACAGGGGATTTACACTGAAGCTTTCTTT.

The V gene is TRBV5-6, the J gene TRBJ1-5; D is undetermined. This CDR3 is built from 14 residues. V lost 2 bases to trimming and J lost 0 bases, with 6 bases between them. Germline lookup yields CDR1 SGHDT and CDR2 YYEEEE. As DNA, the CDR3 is TGTGCCAGCAGCTTTAAATATAGCAATCAGCCCCAGCATTTT. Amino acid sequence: CASSFKYSNQPQHF.

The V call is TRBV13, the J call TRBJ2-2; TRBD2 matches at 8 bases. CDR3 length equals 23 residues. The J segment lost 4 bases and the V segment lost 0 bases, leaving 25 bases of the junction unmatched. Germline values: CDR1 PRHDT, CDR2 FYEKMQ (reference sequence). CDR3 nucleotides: TGTGCCAGCAGCTTAGGGTCGATCCAAGAGATGGAAGCGGGAGAGGGATTCACCGGGGAGCTGTTTTTT. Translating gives CASSLGSIQEMEAGEGFTGELFF.

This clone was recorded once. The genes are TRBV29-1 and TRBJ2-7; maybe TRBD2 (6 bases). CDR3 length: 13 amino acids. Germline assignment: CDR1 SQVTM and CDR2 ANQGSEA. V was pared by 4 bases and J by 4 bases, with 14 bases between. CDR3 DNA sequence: TGCAGCGTTGCTACAGATGGGAGGTACGAGCAGTACTTC. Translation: CSVATDGRYEQYF.

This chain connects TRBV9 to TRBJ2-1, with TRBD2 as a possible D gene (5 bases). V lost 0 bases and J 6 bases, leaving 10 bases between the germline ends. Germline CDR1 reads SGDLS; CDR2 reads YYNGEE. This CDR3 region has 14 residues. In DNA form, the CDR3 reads TGTGCCAGCAGCGTAGTTGTGGGGAGCAATGAGCAGTTCTTC. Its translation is CASSVVVGSNEQFF.

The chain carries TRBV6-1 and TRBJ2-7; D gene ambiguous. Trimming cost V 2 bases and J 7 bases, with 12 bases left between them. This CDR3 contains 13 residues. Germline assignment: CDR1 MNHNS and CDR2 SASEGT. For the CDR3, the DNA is TGTGCCAGCAGTGAATCTAGTTCTCGGGAGCAGTACTTC. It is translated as CASSESSSREQYF.

CDR3 nucleotides: TGTGCCAGCAGTTTGGAACGACAGGGCGGCATGAACACTGAAGCTTTCTTT. Protein product: CASSLERQGGMNTEAFF. The chain is built from TRBV27 and TRBJ1-1; 7 nucleotides align to TRBD1. Per the germline V gene, CDR1 is MNHEY and CDR2 is SMNVEV (reference sequence). V gave up 3 bases and J gave up 0 bases; unmatched junction bases: 10. The CDR3 is made up of 17 amino acids.

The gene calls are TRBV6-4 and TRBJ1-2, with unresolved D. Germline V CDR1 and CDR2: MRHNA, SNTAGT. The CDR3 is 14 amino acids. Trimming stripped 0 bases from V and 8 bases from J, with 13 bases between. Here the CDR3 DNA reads TGTGCCAGCAGTGACTCGAAGCGGATCCAAGGCTACACCTTC. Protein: CASSDSKRIQGYTF.

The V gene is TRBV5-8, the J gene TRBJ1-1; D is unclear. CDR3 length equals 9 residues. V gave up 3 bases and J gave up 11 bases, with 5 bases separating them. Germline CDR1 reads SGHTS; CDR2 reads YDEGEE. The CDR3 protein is CASSSSAFF. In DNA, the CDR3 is TGTGCCAGCAGCTCCTCGGCTTTCTTT.

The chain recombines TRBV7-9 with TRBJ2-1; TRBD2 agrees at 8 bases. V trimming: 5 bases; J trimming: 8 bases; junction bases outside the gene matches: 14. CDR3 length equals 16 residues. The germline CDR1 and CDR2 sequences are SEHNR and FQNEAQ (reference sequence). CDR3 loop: CASSAVAGPGQDEQFF. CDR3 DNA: TGTGCCAGCAGCGCCGTAGCGGGACCCGGTCAGGATGAGCAGTTCTTC. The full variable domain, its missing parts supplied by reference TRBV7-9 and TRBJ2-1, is DTGVSQNPRHKITKRGQNVTFRCDPISEHNRLYWYRQTLGQGPEFLTYFQNEAQLEKSRLLSDRFSAERPKGSFSTLEIQRTEQGDSAMYLCASSAVAGPGQDEQFFGPGTRLTVL.

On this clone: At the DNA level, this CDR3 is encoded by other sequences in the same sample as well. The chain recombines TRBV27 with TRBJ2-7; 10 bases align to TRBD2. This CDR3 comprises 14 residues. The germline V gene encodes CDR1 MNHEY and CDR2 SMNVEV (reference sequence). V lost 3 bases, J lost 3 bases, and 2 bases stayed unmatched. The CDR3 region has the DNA TGTGCCAGCAGTTTGGTAGCGGGAGGCTACGAGCAGTACTTC. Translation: CASSLVAGGYEQYF.

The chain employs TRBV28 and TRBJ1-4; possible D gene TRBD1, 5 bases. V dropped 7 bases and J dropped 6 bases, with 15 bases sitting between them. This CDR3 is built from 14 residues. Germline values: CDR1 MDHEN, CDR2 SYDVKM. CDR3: CASTGGAGYEKLFF. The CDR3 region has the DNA TGTGCCAGCACCGGAGGGGCAGGTTATGAAAAACTGTTTTTT.